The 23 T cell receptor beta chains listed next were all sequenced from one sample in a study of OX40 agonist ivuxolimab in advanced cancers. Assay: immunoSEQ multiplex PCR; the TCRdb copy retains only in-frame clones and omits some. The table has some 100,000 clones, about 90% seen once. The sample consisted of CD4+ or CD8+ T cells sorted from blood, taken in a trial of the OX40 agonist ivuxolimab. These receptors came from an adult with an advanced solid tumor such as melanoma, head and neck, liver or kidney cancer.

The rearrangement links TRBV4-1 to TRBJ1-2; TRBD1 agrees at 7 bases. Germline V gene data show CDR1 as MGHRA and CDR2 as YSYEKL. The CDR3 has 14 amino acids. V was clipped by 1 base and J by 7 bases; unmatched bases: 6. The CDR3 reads CASSQGQGPVGYTF. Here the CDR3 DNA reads TGCGCCAGCAGCCAAGGACAGGGTCCCGTTGGCTACACCTTC.

The CDR3 DNA sequence: TGTGCCATCAGTGAGTTTGACAGGGCGGCTGGAAACACCATATATTTT. It encodes CAISEFDRAAGNTIYF. This chain joins TRBV10-3 and TRBJ1-3; TRBD1 agrees at 7 bases. The germline CDR1 and CDR2 sequences are ENHRY and SYGVKD. The V and J ends lost 1 base and 2 bases, in that order; junction bases with no gene match: 5. CDR3 length: 16 residues.

CDR3 in amino acids: CASSYPGQGTYEQYF. CDR3 coding DNA: TGTGCCAGCAGTTACCCGGGACAGGGAACCTACGAGCAGTACTTC. The chain couples TRBV6-5 to TRBJ2-7; 9 bases map to TRBD1. The CDR3 is 15 amino acids. V was pared by 2 bases and J by 2 bases, with 4 bases of the junction left unmatched. The germline CDR1 and CDR2 sequences are MNHEY and SVGAGI.

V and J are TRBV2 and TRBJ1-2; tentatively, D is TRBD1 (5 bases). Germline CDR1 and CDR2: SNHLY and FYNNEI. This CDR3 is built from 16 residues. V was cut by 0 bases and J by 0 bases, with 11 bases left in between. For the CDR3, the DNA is TGTGCCAGCAGTGAAGCGGGACGTATAGCTAACTATGGCTACACCTTC. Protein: CASSEAGRIANYGYTF.

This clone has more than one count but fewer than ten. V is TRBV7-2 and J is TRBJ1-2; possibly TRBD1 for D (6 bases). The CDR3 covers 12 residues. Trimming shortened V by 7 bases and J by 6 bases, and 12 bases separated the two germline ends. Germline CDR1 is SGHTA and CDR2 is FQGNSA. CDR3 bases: TGTGCCAGCACCAAAGACAGGAATGGCTACACCTTC. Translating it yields CASTKDRNGYTF.

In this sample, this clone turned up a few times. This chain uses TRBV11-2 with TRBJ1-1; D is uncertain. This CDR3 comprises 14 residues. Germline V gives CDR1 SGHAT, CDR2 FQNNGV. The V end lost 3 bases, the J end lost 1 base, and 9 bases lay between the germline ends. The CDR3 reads CASSFNWGNTEAFF. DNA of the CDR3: TGTGCCAGCAGCTTCAATTGGGGGAACACTGAAGCTTTCTTT.

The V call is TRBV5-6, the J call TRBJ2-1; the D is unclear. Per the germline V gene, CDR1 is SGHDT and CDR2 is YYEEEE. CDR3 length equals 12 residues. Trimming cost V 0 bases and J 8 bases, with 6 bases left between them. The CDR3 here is CASSLGFDEQFF. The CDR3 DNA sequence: TGTGCCAGCAGCTTGGGCTTCGATGAGCAGTTCTTC.

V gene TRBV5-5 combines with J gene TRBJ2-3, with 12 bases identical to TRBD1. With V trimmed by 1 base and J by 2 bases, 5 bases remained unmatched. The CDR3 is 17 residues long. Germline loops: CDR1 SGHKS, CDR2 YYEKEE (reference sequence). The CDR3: CASSLRGQGADTDTQYF. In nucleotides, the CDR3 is TGTGCCAGCAGCTTGCGGGGACAGGGGGCCGACACAGATACGCAGTATTTT.

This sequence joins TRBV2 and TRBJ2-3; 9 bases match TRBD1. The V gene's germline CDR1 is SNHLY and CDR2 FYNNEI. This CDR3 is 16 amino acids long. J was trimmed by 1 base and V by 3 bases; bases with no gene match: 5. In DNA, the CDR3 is TGTGCCAGCAGTGAGGGACAGGGACCTCGCACAGATACGCAGTATTTT. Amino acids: CASSEGQGPRTDTQYF.

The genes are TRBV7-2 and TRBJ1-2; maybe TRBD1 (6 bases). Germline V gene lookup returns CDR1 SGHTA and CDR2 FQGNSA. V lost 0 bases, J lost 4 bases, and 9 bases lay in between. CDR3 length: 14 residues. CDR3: CASSLAGTPYGYTF. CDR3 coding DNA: TGTGCCAGCAGCTTAGCTGGGACACCCTATGGCTACACCTTC.

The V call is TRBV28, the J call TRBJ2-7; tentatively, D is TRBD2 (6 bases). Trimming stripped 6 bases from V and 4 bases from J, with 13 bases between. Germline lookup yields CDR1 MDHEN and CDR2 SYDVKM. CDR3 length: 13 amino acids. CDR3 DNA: TGTGCCAGCAGGGCTGGGAGGCAATACGAGCAGTACTTC. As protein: CASRAGRQYEQYF.

In DNA form, the CDR3 reads TGTGCCAGCAGTTATTCGGGACTAGCGGGAGGCGAGCAGTACTTC. Protein product: CASSYSGLAGGEQYF. The chain couples TRBV5-6 to TRBJ2-7; 15 nucleotides agree with TRBD2. The V gene end was trimmed by 5 bases and the J gene end by 6 bases; junction bases not matched to a gene: 6. The CDR3 totals 15 residues. The germline CDR1 and CDR2 sequences are SGHDT and YYEEEE. The full variable domain, in which reference TRBV5-6 and TRBJ2-7 provide the parts outside the CDR3, is DAGVTQSPTHLIKTRGQQVTLRCSPKSGHDTVSWYQQALGQGPQFIFQYYEEEERQRGNFPDRFSGHQFPNYSSELNVNALLLGDSALYLCASSYSGLAGGEQYFGPGTRLTVT.

For the CDR3, the DNA is TGTGCCAGTAGTTCCTGGACAGGGATCAATGAGCAGTTCTTC. Residues: CASSSWTGINEQFF. The gene calls are TRBV19 and TRBJ2-1, with TRBD1 matching 8 bases. Germline CDR1 is LNHDA and CDR2 is SQIVND (reference sequence). The CDR3 covers 14 residues. The ends lost 5 bases at V and 6 bases at J; junction bases unmatched: 6.

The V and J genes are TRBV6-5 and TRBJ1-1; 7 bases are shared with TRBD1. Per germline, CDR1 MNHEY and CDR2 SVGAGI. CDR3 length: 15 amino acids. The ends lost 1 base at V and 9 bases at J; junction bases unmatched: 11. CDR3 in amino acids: CASSYLPGRGLKAFF. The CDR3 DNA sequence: TGTGCCAGCAGTTACTTACCAGGGAGGGGGCTTAAAGCTTTCTTT.

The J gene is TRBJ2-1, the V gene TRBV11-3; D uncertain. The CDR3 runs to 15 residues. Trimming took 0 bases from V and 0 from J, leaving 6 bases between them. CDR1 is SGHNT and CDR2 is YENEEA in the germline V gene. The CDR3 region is CASSLDRISYNEQFF. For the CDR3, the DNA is TGTGCCAGCAGCTTAGACCGTATCTCCTACAATGAGCAGTTCTTC.

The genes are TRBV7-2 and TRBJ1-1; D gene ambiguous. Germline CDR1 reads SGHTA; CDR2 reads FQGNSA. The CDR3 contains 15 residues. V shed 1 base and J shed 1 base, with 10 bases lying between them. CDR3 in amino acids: CASSLESRRNTEAFF. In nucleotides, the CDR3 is TGTGCCAGCAGCTTAGAATCGAGGAGGAACACTGAAGCTTTCTTT. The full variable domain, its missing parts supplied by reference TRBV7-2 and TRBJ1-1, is GAGVSQSPSNKVTEKGKDVELRCDPISGHTALYWYRQSLGQGLEFLIYFQGNSAPDKSGLPSDRFSAERTGGSVSTLTIQRTQQEDSAVYLCASSLESRRNTEAFFGQGTRLTVV.

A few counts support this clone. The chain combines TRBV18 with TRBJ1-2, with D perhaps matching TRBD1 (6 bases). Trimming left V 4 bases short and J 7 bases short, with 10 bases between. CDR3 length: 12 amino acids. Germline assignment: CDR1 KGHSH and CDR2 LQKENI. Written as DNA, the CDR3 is TGTGCCAGCTCACAACAGGGTTCTGGCTACACCTTC. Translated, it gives CASSQQGSGYTF.

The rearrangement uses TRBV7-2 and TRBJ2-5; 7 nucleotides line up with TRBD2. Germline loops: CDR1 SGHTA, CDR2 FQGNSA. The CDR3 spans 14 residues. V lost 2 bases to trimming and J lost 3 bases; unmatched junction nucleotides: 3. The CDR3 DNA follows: TGTGCCAGCAGCTTACCTGGGACTAAAGAGACCCAGTACTTC. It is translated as CASSLPGTKETQYF.

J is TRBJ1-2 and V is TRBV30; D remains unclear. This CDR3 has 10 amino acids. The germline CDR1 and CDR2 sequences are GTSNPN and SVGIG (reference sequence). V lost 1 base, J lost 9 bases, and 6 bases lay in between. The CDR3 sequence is CAWSGPRYTF. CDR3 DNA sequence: TGTGCCTGGAGTGGACCCCGCTACACCTTC.

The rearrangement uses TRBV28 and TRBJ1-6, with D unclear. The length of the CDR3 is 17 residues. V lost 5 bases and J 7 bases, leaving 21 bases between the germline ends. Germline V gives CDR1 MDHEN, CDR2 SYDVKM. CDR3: CASSPTLGVPINSPLHF. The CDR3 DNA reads TGTGCCAGCAGTCCGACCCTCGGAGTCCCGATAAATTCACCCCTCCACTTT.

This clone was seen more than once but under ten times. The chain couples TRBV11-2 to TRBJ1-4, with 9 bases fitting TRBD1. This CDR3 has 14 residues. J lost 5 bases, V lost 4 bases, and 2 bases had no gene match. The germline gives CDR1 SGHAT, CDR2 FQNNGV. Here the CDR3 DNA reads TGTGCCAGCAGCTCGGGGACAGGGAATGAAAAACTGTTTTTT. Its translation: CASSSGTGNEKLFF.

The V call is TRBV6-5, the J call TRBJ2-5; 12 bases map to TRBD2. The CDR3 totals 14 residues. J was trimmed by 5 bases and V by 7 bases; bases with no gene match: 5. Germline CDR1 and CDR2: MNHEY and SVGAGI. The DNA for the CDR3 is TGTGCCAGCAAACTAGCGGGAGGATTGGAGACCCAGTACTTC. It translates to CASKLAGGLETQYF.

The CDR3 coding sequence is TGTGCCTGGAGTGACCAGCGCAATCAGCCCCAGCATTTT. Its translation is CAWSDQRNQPQHF. This chain joins TRBV30 and TRBJ1-5, with unresolved D. This CDR3 has 13 amino acids. Germline V gene lookup returns CDR1 GTSNPN and CDR2 SVGIG (reference sequence). V was trimmed by 1 base and J by 2 bases, leaving 6 bases between them.